Listed here are 13 T cell receptor beta chains from one sample, sequenced in a study of graft-versus-host responses after intestinal transplantation. These receptors' antigens are unknown. Using immunoSEQ multiplex PCR, the repertoire was profiled, and TCRdb retains in-frame clones only, with some absent. The repertoire holds about 88,000 clones, with 94% as singletons. This sample comprised unstimulated CD4+ T cells sorted from spleen or lymph node cells, obtained before transplant. These receptor sequences come from a human donor who was the organ donor for an intestinal transplant.

The chain has TRBV2 and TRBJ1-1; TRBD1 might be the D (6 bases). The CDR3 loop spans 14 amino acids. Trimming removed 3 bases from V and 6 bases from J, with 14 bases in between. CDR1 is SNHLY and CDR2 is FYNNEI in the germline V gene. CDR3 amino acids: CASSDTGARSEAFF. In DNA, the CDR3 is TGTGCCAGCAGTGATACGGGGGCGCGGTCTGAAGCTTTCTTT.

The V gene is TRBV5-4, the J gene TRBJ1-1, with D tentatively TRBD1 (5 bases). Trimming took off 4 bases at V and 7 bases at J, with 8 bases between the two ends. The CDR3 spans 11 residues. Germline CDR1 SGHNT, CDR2 YYREEE (reference sequence). This CDR3 is CASSRDSEAFF. The CDR3 nucleotides read TGTGCCAGCAGCCGTGACAGTGAAGCTTTCTTT.

This sequence joins TRBV19 and TRBJ1-2, with a tentative D call TRBD1 (6 bases). The germline V and J ends were trimmed by 4 bases and 7 bases, with 10 bases remaining between them. CDR1 and CDR2 (germline): LNHDA, SQIVND (reference sequence). The CDR3 consists of 12 residues. The CDR3 DNA reads as TGTGCCAGTAGTACAGGGGAATTTGGCTACACCTTC. This encodes CASSTGEFGYTF.

The gene calls are TRBV20-1 and TRBJ2-1; D gene ambiguous. Germline V gives CDR1 DFQATT, CDR2 SNEGSKA (reference sequence). The CDR3 covers 11 residues. The germline V and J ends were trimmed by 5 bases and 4 bases, with 6 bases remaining between them. CDR3 region: CSADQYNEQFF. As DNA, the CDR3 is TGCAGTGCTGACCAGTACAATGAGCAGTTCTTC.

The chain employs TRBV19 and TRBJ1-4; D perhaps matches TRBD1 (5 bases). The CDR3 length is 15 residues. Germline V gene sequence: CDR1 LNHDA, CDR2 SQIVND (reference sequence). With 7 bases removed from V and 8 bases from J, the gap between germline ends came to 20 bases. The CDR3, as DNA: TGTGCCAGTACTCGACCAGGCAGGGCGGACGAAAAACTGTTTTTT. Protein sequence: CASTRPGRADEKLFF. The entire variable domain, with the rest obtained from reference TRBV19 and TRBJ1-4, is as follows: DGGITQSPKYLFRKEGQNVTLSCEQNLNHDAMYWYRQDPGQGLRLIYYSQIVNDFQKGDIAEGYSVSREKKESFPLTVTSAQKNPTAFYLCASTRPGRADEKLFFGSGTQLSVL.

Regarding this clone: At the DNA level, this CDR3 is encoded by other sequences in the same sample as well. The chain uses TRBV7-9 and TRBJ2-7; D ambiguous. CDR3 length: 17 amino acids. V lost 5 bases and J lost 3, with 23 bases in between. Germline V gene lookup returns CDR1 SEHNR and CDR2 FQNEAQ (reference sequence). The CDR3 sequence is CASSLVVGSDLFYEQYF. In DNA form, the CDR3 reads TGTGCCAGCAGCCTAGTGGTAGGGTCAGATCTATTCTACGAGCAGTACTTC.

The V gene is TRBV4-1, the J gene TRBJ1-5; D is uncertain. The CDR3 is 17 residues long. Trimming removed 0 bases at V and 0 bases at J, with 12 bases between. Germline CDR1 MGHRA, CDR2 YSYEKL. CDR3 region: CASSQDGRAYSNQPQHF. The CDR3 DNA follows: TGCGCCAGCAGCCAAGATGGGAGGGCATATAGCAATCAGCCCCAGCATTTT.

The chain recombines TRBV15 with TRBJ2-5, with 9 nucleotides matching TRBD1. V was pared by 5 bases and J by 3 bases, with 10 bases of the junction left unmatched. This CDR3 comprises 16 residues. Per germline, CDR1 LNHNV and CDR2 YYDKDF (reference sequence). The CDR3: CATSLPGQGTKETQYF. CDR3 nucleotide sequence: TGTGCCACCAGCTTGCCGGGACAGGGAACCAAAGAGACCCAGTACTTC. Complete variable domain (other parts from reference TRBV15 and TRBJ2-5): DAMVIQNPRYQVTQFGKPVTLSCSQTLNHNVMYWYQQKSSQAPKLLFHYYDKDFNNEADTPDNFQSRRPNTSFCFLDIRSPGLGDTAMYLCATSLPGQGTKETQYFGPGTRLLVL.

The rearrangement links TRBV7-8 to TRBJ1-4; TRBD1 is a possible D gene (5 bases). Deletions cut 2 bases from V and 0 bases from J, with 10 bases between. Germline CDR1 is SGHVS and CDR2 is FQNEAQ. The CDR3 is 16 amino acids. DNA for the CDR3: TGTGCCAGCAGCTTAAGACTGACAGCAACTAATGAAAAACTGTTTTTT. This codes for CASSLRLTATNEKLFF.

V and J are TRBV9 and TRBJ2-3, with TRBD2 matching 12 bases. The CDR3 runs to 17 residues. Germline lookup yields CDR1 SGDLS and CDR2 YYNGEE. V lost 0 bases to trimming and J lost 5 bases; unmatched junction nucleotides: 7. CDR3 sequence reads: CASSVGRLAGGQDTQYF. The CDR3 region has the DNA TGTGCCAGCAGCGTAGGTCGGCTAGCGGGGGGGCAAGATACGCAGTATTTT. The whole variable domain, filled in from reference TRBV9 and TRBJ2-3, reads DSGVTQTPKHLITATGQRVTLRCSPRSGDLSVYWYQQSLDQGLQFLIQYYNGEERAKGNILERFSAQQFPDLHSELNLSSLELGDSALYFCASSVGRLAGGQDTQYFGPGTRLTVL.

The chain is built from TRBV29-1 and TRBJ1-2, with a tentative D call TRBD1 (6 bases). CDR1 is SQVTM, CDR2 ANQGSEA, per germline. The V end was cut by 4 bases, the J end by 6 bases, with 18 bases between. The CDR3 runs to 14 residues. The CDR3 DNA reads as TGCAGCGTTGTGTACCAGGGGCTAGGGGATGGCTACACCTTC. Its translation is CSVVYQGLGDGYTF.

This clone was detected only a few times. CDR3 DNA sequence: TGCGCCAGCAGCTTGGGACAGGGGATCTCTGGAAACACCATATATTTT. Its protein product is CASSLGQGISGNTIYF. This chain uses TRBV5-1 with TRBJ1-3; 8 nucleotides align to TRBD1. Germline-derived CDR1 and CDR2 are SGHRS and YFSETQ. This CDR3 spans 16 amino acids. V was pared by 0 bases and J by 0 bases, with 2 bases of the junction left unmatched.

V usage is TRBV5-6 and J usage is TRBJ2-1, with 11 bases matching TRBD2. V shed 4 bases and J 4 bases; nucleotides not matched to a gene: 13. Germline CDR1 reads SGHDT; CDR2 reads YYEEEE. The CDR3 sequence is 18 residues long. The CDR3 loop is CASSPPSGGPTAYNEQFF. The CDR3 coding sequence is TGTGCCAGCAGCCCTCCTAGCGGGGGGCCGACCGCATACAATGAGCAGTTCTTC.